A single sample is the source of the 10 T cell receptor beta chains below, sequenced in a study of vaccination and CD4 T cells after COVID-19. Their antigens are not known. The Oncomine TCR Beta short-read assay was applied to DNA of cultured CD4+ T cells. TCRdb independently ran MiXCR on the PCR reads; one entry per CDR3 protein. The sample records about 20,000 distinct CDR3 sequences, 42% being singletons. Specified treatment: roughly 11-day PBMC culture with coronavirus spike peptide pools or control peptides (ViraFEST assay). The sample in question was CD4+ T cells from blood, cultured in vitro, obtained before SARS-CoV-2 vaccination. These receptors all stem from a human donor who received a COVID-19 vaccine.

The rearrangement links TRBV10-3 to TRBJ1-1; maybe TRBD1 (6 bases). There are 17 residues in the CDR3. The V end was cut by 3 bases, the J end by 5 bases, with 22 bases between. Germline CDR1 reads ENHRY; CDR2 reads SYGVKD. The CDR3 sequence: CAISDNLFGGRGTEAFF. The CDR3 coding sequence is TGTGCCATCAGTGATAACTTGTTCGGGGGGCGTGGGACTGAAGCTTTCTTT.

This chain uses TRBV12-3 or TRBV12-4 with TRBJ2-7; TRBD1 matches at 8 bases. The CDR3 runs 14 residues. V was pared by 4 bases and J by 3 bases, with 5 bases of the junction left unmatched. This chain's CDR3 is CASSSGQGGYEQYF. In nucleotides, the CDR3 is TGTGCCAGCAGTTCAGGACAGGGTGGCTACGAGCAGTACTTC.

The rearrangement links TRBV10-1 to TRBJ2-3; 8 bases are a match to TRBD1. The CDR3 has 16 amino acids. V lost 3 bases, J lost 3 bases, and 8 bases stayed unmatched. The germline V gene has CDR1 WNHNN and CDR2 SYGVQD (reference sequence). The chain's CDR3 is CASSDRQTGDTDTQYF. The CDR3 DNA follows: TGCGCCAGCAGTGATCGTCAGACAGGGGATACAGATACGCAGTATTTT.

There are a few counts of this clonotype. The chain employs TRBV2 and TRBJ1-1, with 7 nucleotides matching TRBD1. CDR1 and CDR2 from the germline V gene are SNHLY and FYNNEI. This CDR3 has 14 residues. Trimming at V came to 4 bases and at J to 5 bases, leaving 7 bases not matched to a gene. In DNA form, the CDR3 reads TGTGCCAGCAGTGTACTTTCAGGGGGAACTGAAGCTTTCTTT. Its translation is CASSVLSGGTEAFF.

This clonotype showed up just a few times. The chain joins TRBV5-1 to TRBJ1-1; possibly TRBD1 for D (5 bases). CDR3 length: 15 residues. From germline, CDR1 is SGHRS and CDR2 YFSETQ. V lost 4 bases, J lost 4 bases, and 17 bases lay in between. CDR3 DNA sequence: TGCGCCAGCAGCACGGACCAGGGATTGGGCACTGAAGCTTTCTTT. Its protein is CASSTDQGLGTEAFF.

The chain has TRBV20-1 and TRBJ2-2; tentative D call: TRBD1 (6 bases). The CDR3 covers 13 residues. Trimming cost V 6 bases and J 6 bases, with 14 bases left between them. In germline, CDR1 is DFQATT, CDR2 SNEGSKA (reference sequence). The CDR3 DNA sequence: TGCAGTGCCGGACAAACAGGGTCCGGGGAGCTGTTTTTT. Translation gives CSAGQTGSGELFF.

Note on this clonotype: Its ends do not fully match the called genes, so a read error is possible. The chain employs TRBV19 and TRBJ1-2, with D perhaps matching TRBD1 (5 bases). Germline values: CDR1 LNHDA, CDR2 SQIVND (reference sequence). The CDR3 runs to 13 residues. CDR3 region: CTSSLRGGYGYTF. CDR3 DNA: TGTACCAGTAGCTTAAGGGGAGGGTATGGCTACACCTTC.

The chain recombines TRBV10-3 with TRBJ1-1, with unresolved D. CDR1 ENHRY and CDR2 SYGVKD come from the germline V gene. V dropped 3 bases and J dropped 0 bases, with 11 bases sitting between them. The CDR3 is 15 amino acids. CDR3 DNA sequence: TGTGCCATCAGTGACAACCGTTTGATGAACACTGAAGCTTTCTTT. Translating it yields CAISDNRLMNTEAFF.

V is TRBV29-1 and J is TRBJ2-1; D might be TRBD1 (5 bases). Germline CDR1 and CDR2: SQVTM and ANQGSEA. Trimming stripped 8 bases from V and 4 bases from J, with 27 bases between. The CDR3 spans 17 residues. The CDR3 bases are TGCAGCCAAGGCTTAGCTGTAGGTCAGGGAAAGTACAATGAGCAGTTCTTC. Residues: CSQGLAVGQGKYNEQFF.

This clonotype was seen only a few times. This chain joins TRBV24-1 and TRBJ2-3, with 7 bases fitting TRBD1. The CDR3 spans 16 residues. CDR1 is KGHDR and CDR2 is SFDVKD in the germline V gene. V was pared by 7 bases and J by 5 bases, with 14 bases of the junction left unmatched. CDR3 region: CATSTPVTGRGDTQYF. Written as DNA, the CDR3 is TGTGCCACCAGCACTCCGGTGACAGGGAGAGGAGATACGCAGTATTTT.